The clone carrying this TCR beta chain was recorded a few times. No antigen is known for it. These data are taken from a study of T cells after yellow fever vaccination. Findings of the study overall: Reappearance after the booster was observed for most primary-vaccination clones (more than 95% CD4, just over 85% CD8).

The TCR cDNA carried a universal primer site and UMIs from 5'RACE template switching. TCRdb re-derived calls from the 5' RACE reads in MiXCR, one entry per CDR3 protein. The sample holds approximately 250,000 distinct CDR3 sequences, around 5.3% seen once. Germline CDR1 and CDR2: LNHDA and SQIVND (reference sequence). CDR3 length: 14 amino acids. Between the trimmed V and J ends, which lost 6 bases and 0 bases, there was a span of 9 bases. The V gene is TRBV19, the J gene TRBJ1-5, with no clear D. The clonotype comes from a man aged 18 to 29 who received the YFV17D yellow fever vaccine. Material: CD4+ T cells sorted from PBMCs, obtained on the day of the yellow fever booster vaccination. This CDR3 reads CASRIIYSNQPQHF. The CDR3 DNA follows: TGTGCCAGTAGGATAATTTATAGCAATCAGCCCCAGCATTTT.